This TCR beta chain was found in a study of blood T cell repertoires in COVID-19. Background on the study: T cells, B-cell-depleted T cells, or PBMCs supplied cDNA or gDNA.

This CDR3 has 12 residues. Germline V gene sequence: CDR1 LNHNV, CDR2 YYDKDF (reference sequence). V lost 5 bases and J 6 bases, leaving 10 bases between the germline ends. Sequencing was performed with immunoSEQ multiplex PCR; in TCRdb, only in-frame clones are kept and a portion is missing. The sample carries about 56,000 clones, around 80% recorded once. This clonotype was sampled from a woman of 80 years or more with acute or convalescent COVID-19. The chain uses TRBV15 and TRBJ1-2, with D possibly TRBD1 on 5 matching bases. Sequencing was carried out using peripheral blood. The chain's CDR3 is CATSGGTDGYTF. CDR3 sequence (DNA): TGTGCCACCAGCGGGGGGACGGATGGCTACACCTTC.